Described below is a single T cell receptor (beta chain) sequence and its context. The data derive from a study of control samples from healthy donors and cancer patients. Germline V gene lookup returns CDR1 SGHRS and CDR2 YFSETQ. V lost 0 bases and J 1 base, leaving 5 bases between the germline ends. CDR3 size: 13 residues. Data came from immunoSEQ multiplex PCR; TCRdb stores just in-frame clones and leaves some out. This sample has some 150,000 clones, with under 95% found just once. Sequencing input: blood. The origin of this receptor is a man younger than 30 in good health. The chain has TRBV5-1 and TRBJ2-7; D gene uncertain. The DNA of the CDR3 is TGCGCCAGCAGCTTGGACGGGTCCTACGAGCAGTACTTC. Amino acid sequence: CASSLDGSYEQYF.